A single sample is the source of the 10 T cell receptor beta chains below, sequenced in a study of PD-1 blockade in mismatch repair-deficient tumors. The protocol was immunoSEQ multiplex PCR, while the TCRdb copy is restricted to in-frame clones and leaves out a portion. The table shows about 100,000 clones, with approximately 80% occurring only once. The source material was peripheral blood, sampled 35 to 37 weeks after starting pembrolizumab. These receptors were obtained from an adult with mismatch repair-deficient cancer.

The chain combines TRBV19 with TRBJ2-3; 10 bases line up with TRBD2. The CDR3 is made up of 15 amino acids. V was clipped by 8 bases and J by 3 bases; unmatched bases: 8. Germline V gene data show CDR1 as LNHDA and CDR2 as SQIVND (reference sequence). Written as DNA, the CDR3 is TGTGCCAGTGGGGGGGCTAGCGGGAGAACAGATACGCAGTATTTT. This gives the protein CASGGASGRTDTQYF.

V usage is TRBV6-6 and J usage is TRBJ2-7; perhaps TRBD2 as D (6 bases). Trimming took off 5 bases at V and 6 bases at J, with 17 bases between the two ends. CDR1 and CDR2 from the germline V gene are MNHNY and SVGAGI (reference sequence). The CDR3 loop spans 14 amino acids. Here the CDR3 DNA reads TGTGCCAGCAGTCTCCCGGGACTCGAGGCCGAGCAGTACTTC. Amino acid sequence: CASSLPGLEAEQYF.

The V and J genes are TRBV4-2 and TRBJ1-2; no clear D gene. Germline CDR1 and CDR2: LGHNA and YNFKEQ. V was shortened by 3 bases and J by 8 bases, with 16 bases between the two germline ends. The CDR3 spans 14 residues. CDR3 sequence (DNA): TGTGCCAGCAGCCAGGAGGGAGGGTTTAGCGGCTACACCTTC. Amino acids: CASSQEGGFSGYTF.

The table lists this clone with a count of one. This rearrangement joins TRBV18 to TRBJ1-5; tentative D call: TRBD1 (5 bases). Germline-derived CDR1 and CDR2 are KGHSH and LQKENI. Trimming took off 2 bases at V and 3 bases at J, with 23 bases between the two ends. The CDR3 covers 19 residues. CDR3: CASSPDTGRGYQINQPQHF. The CDR3 DNA follows: TGTGCCAGCTCACCAGATACGGGGCGCGGGTATCAAATCAATCAGCCCCAGCATTTT. The variable domain in full, completed from reference TRBV18 and TRBJ1-5, reads NAGVMQNPRHLVRRRGQEARLRCSPMKGHSHVYWYRQLPEEGLKFMVYLQKENIIDESGMPKERFSAEFPKEGPSILRIQQVVRGDSAAYFCASSPDTGRGYQINQPQHFGDGTRLSIL.

The chain combines TRBV4-2 with TRBJ2-3, with D perhaps matching TRBD2 (6 bases). Germline V gives CDR1 LGHNA, CDR2 YNFKEQ. The CDR3 runs 15 residues. Trimming pared 3 bases from V and 5 bases from J, leaving 15 bases between. CDR3 DNA: TGTGCCAGCAGCCACGGGCGGGATGGCGTAGATACGCAGTATTTT. It translates to CASSHGRDGVDTQYF.

This clone was observed a handful of times. CDR3 in DNA: TGTGCCATCAGTGAGTGGGAGACTAGCGGCTACAATGAGCAGTTCTTC. Its protein is CAISEWETSGYNEQFF. This chain connects TRBV10-3 to TRBJ2-1; 9 bases are a match to TRBD2. Germline assignment: CDR1 ENHRY and CDR2 SYGVKD. The CDR3 contains 16 residues. The J segment lost 3 bases and the V segment lost 1 base, leaving 4 bases of the junction unmatched.

This clone was found once. The CDR3 DNA is TGTGCCAGCAGCGTCGACCTACAGGGGCCTGGAAACACCATATATTTT. Its protein is CASSVDLQGPGNTIYF. This chain connects TRBV9 to TRBJ1-3, with 7 nucleotides matching TRBD1. Germline CDR1 and CDR2: SGDLS and YYNGEE. J gave up 2 bases and V 2 bases, and 7 bases lay outside the gene matches. CDR3 length: 16 residues.

This clone was observed a single time. The J gene is TRBJ2-1, the V gene TRBV6-6; 7 bases fit TRBD2. Trimming cost V 6 bases and J 8 bases; bases outside gene matches: 16. This CDR3 region has 16 residues. Germline V gene data show CDR1 as MNHNY and CDR2 as SVGAGI (reference sequence). The CDR3 sequence is CASRPTWGGSRDEQFF. Written as DNA, the CDR3 is TGTGCCAGCAGACCAACGTGGGGCGGGAGTAGGGATGAGCAGTTCTTC.

This clone is a singleton in its sample. This chain joins TRBV9 and TRBJ2-7; no reliable D call. The CDR3 length is 14 residues. Germline lookup yields CDR1 SGDLS and CDR2 YYNGEE. Trimming pared 0 bases from V and 0 bases from J, leaving 7 bases between. The CDR3 DNA is TGTGCCAGCAGCGTAGATCACAGCTCCTACGAGCAGTACTTC. Translating it yields CASSVDHSSYEQYF.

This chain links TRBV21-1 with TRBJ2-1; the D call TRBD2 from the table was never checked on the DNA. TRBV21-1 is designated a pseudogene. The CDR3 extends over 23 amino acids. The CDR3 region is CASSKEPSRLAGGPHVSYNEQFF. The CDR3, as DNA: TGTGCCAGCAGCAAAGAACCCTCGAGACTAGCGGGAGGGCCCCATGTCTCCTACAATGAGCAGTTCTTC.